This T cell receptor beta chain was identified in a study of OX40 agonist ivuxolimab in advanced cancers. In the study overall: Patients' therapy was ivuxolimab, an antibody that acts as an agonist of OX40 (CD134). Patients were treated with intravenous ivuxolimab, dosed at 0.01 to 10 mg/kg and infused every 2 weeks.

Notes on this clone: Its antigen is as yet unknown.

This table comes from immunoSEQ multiplex PCR, and its TCRdb copy is limited to in-frame clones, with some not included. The table records under 90,000 clones, roughly 84% of them present only once. Findings of the study overall: Also present in some nonresponders was a low level of normalized T-cell clonal expansion.

There are 12 residues in the CDR3. Trimming left V 6 bases short and J 4 bases short, with 10 bases between. Germline V gene lookup returns CDR1 MNHNS and CDR2 SASEGT. With baseline, cycle 4 day 1, and cycle 7 day 1 as timepoints, blood was sampled. This chain joins TRBV6-1 and TRBJ2-7, with unresolved D. The receptor comes from an adult with an advanced solid tumor such as melanoma, head and neck, liver or kidney cancer. The material was CD4+ or CD8+ T cells sorted from blood, obtained in a trial of the OX40 agonist ivuxolimab. This CDR3 reads CASRTTRYEQYF. Here the CDR3 DNA reads TGTGCCAGCAGGACGACTCGTTACGAGCAGTACTTC.